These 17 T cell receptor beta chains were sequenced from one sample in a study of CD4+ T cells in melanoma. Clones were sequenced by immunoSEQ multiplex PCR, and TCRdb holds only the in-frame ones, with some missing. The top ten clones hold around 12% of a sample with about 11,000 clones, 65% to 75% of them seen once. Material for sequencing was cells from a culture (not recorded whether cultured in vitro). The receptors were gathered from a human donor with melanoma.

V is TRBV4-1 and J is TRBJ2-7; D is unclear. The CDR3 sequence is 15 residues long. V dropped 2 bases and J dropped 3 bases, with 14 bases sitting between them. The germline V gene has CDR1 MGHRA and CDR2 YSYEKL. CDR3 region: CASSQTGSPDYEQYF. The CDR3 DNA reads TGCGCCAGCAGCCAAACTGGCAGTCCGGACTACGAGCAGTACTTC.

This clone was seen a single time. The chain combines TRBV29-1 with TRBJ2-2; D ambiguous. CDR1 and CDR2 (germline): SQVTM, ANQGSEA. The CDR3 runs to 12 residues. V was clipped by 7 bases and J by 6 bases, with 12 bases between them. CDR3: CSATRFPGELFF. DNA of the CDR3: TGCAGCGCCACCCGGTTCCCCGGGGAGCTGTTTTTT.

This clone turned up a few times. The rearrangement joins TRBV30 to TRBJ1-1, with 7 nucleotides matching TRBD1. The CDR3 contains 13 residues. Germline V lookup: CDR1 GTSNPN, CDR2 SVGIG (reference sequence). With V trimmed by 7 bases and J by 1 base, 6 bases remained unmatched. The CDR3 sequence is CALTGRANTEAFF. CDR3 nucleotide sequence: TGTGCCTTGACAGGGAGGGCGAACACTGAAGCTTTCTTT.

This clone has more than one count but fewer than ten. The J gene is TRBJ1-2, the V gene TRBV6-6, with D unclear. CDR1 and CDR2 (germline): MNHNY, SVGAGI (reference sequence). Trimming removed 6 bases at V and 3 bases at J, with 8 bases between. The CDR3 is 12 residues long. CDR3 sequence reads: CASRSYDYGYTF. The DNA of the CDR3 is TGTGCCAGCAGATCTTATGACTATGGCTACACCTTC.

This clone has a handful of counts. CDR3: CASSGGNMNTEAFF. As DNA, the CDR3 is TGTGCCAGCAGCGGTGGGAATATGAACACTGAAGCTTTCTTT. This chain uses TRBV9 with TRBJ1-1; D unclear. Deletions cut 3 bases from V and 0 bases from J, with 9 bases between. The V gene's germline CDR1 is SGDLS and CDR2 YYNGEE. The CDR3 length is 14 residues.

The CDR3 DNA reads as TGTGCCAGCAGCTTAGGACCGGGGACGTACGCTGAAGCTTTCTTT. Amino acid sequence: CASSLGPGTYAEAFF. This chain connects TRBV7-9 to TRBJ1-1, with D maybe TRBD1 (5 bases). Between the trimmed V and J ends, which lost 1 base and 6 bases, there was a span of 15 bases. Germline V gene data show CDR1 as SEHNR and CDR2 as FQNEAQ (reference sequence). The CDR3 spans 15 residues. The full variable domain, its missing parts supplied by reference TRBV7-9 and TRBJ1-1, is DTGVSQNPRHKITKRGQNVTFRCDPISEHNRLYWYRQTLGQGPEFLTYFQNEAQLEKSRLLSDRFSAERPKGSFSTLEIQRTEQGDSAMYLCASSLGPGTYAEAFFGQGTRLTVV.

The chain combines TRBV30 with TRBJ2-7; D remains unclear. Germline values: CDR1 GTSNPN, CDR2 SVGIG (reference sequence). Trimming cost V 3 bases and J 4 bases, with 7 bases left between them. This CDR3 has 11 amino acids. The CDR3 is CAWRKIYEQYF. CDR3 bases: TGTGCCTGGAGGAAAATTTACGAGCAGTACTTC.

The CDR3, as DNA: TGTGCCAGCAGCTTATCCGGGACCAGTGTTTCACCCCTCCACTTT. This sequence encodes CASSLSGTSVSPLHF. The chain carries TRBV7-2 and TRBJ1-6; weak D call: TRBD1 (5 bases). The ends were cut back, 2 bases at V and 9 bases at J, with 14 bases in the middle. Germline-derived CDR1 and CDR2 are SGHTA and FQGNSA. This CDR3 contains 15 residues.

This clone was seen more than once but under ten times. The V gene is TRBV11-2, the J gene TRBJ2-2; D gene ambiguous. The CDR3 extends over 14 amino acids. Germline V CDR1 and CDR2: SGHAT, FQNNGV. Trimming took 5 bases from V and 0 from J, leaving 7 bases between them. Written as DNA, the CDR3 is TGTGCCAGCAGCCCTGACACGAACACCGGGGAGCTGTTTTTT. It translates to CASSPDTNTGELFF.

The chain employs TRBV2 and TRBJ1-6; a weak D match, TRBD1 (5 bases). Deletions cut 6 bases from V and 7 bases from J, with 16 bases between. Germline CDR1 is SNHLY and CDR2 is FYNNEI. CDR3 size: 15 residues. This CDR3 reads CASRGEGGENSPLHF. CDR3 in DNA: TGTGCCAGCAGAGGGGAGGGTGGGGAGAATTCACCCCTCCACTTT.

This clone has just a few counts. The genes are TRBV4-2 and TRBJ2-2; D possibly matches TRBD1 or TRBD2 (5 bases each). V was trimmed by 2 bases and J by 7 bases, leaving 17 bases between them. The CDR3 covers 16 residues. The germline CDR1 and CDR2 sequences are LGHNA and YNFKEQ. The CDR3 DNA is TGTGCCAGCAGCCAAAATCTGGGCAGGGACGTCGGGGAGCTGTTTTTT. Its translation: CASSQNLGRDVGELFF.

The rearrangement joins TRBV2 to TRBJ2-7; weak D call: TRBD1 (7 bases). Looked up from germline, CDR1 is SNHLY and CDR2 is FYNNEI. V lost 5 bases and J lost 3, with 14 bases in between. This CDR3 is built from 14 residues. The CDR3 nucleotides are TGTGCCAGCAGTTCTCAGGGGGGAAACTACGAGCAGTACTTC. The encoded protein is CASSSQGGNYEQYF.

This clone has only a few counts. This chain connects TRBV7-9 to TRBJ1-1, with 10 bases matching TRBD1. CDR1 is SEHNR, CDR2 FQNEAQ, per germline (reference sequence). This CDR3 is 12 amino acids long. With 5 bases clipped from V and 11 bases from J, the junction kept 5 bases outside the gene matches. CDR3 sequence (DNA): TGTGCCAGCAGCCCCTCGGACAGGGGGGCTTTCTTT. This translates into CASSPSDRGAFF.

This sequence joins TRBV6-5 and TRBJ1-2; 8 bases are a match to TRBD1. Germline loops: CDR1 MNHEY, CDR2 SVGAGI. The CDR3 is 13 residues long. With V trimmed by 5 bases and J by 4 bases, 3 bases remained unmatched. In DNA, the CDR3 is TGTGCCAGCAGTGGGGACAGGAGCTATGGCTACACCTTC. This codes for CASSGDRSYGYTF.

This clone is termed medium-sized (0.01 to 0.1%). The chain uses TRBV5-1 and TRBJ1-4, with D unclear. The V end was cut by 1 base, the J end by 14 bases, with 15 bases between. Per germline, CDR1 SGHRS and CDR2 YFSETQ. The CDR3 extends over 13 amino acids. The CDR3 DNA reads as TGCGCCAGCAGCTTGATTGGCTTGGGAGGGCTGTTTTTT. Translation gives CASSLIGLGGLFF. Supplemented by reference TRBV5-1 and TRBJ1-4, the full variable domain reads KAGVTQTPRYLIKTRGQQVTLSCSPISGHRSVSWYQQTPGQGLQFLFEYFSETQRNKGNFPGRFSGRQFSNSRSEMNVSTLELGDSALYLCASSLIGLGGLFFGSGTQLSVL.

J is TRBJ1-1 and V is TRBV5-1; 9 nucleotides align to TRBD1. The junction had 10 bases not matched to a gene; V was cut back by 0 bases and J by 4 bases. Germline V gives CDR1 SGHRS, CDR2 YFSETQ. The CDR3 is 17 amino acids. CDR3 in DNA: TGCGCCAGCAGCTTGGAGGGGATGATGGACAGGGGCACTGAAGCTTTCTTT. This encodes CASSLEGMMDRGTEAFF.

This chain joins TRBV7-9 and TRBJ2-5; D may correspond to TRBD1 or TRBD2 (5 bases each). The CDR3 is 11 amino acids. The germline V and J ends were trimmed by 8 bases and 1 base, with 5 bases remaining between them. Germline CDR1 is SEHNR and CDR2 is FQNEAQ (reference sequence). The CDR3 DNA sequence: TGTGCCAGCGGGACCCAAGAGACCCAGTACTTC. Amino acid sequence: CASGTQETQYF.